This paragraph covers one T cell receptor (beta chain) sequence. Profiled with immunoSEQ multiplex PCR; TCRdb holds only in-frame clones, not every one. The sample has roughly 20,000 clones; around 87% are singletons. Germline CDR1 and CDR2: MNHEY and SMNVEV (reference sequence). V shed 3 bases and J 1 base; nucleotides not matched to a gene: 9. CDR3 length: 17 residues. This specimen comes from a study of OX40 agonist ivuxolimab in advanced cancers. Across the study: Three patients, one with hepatocellular carcinoma and two with cutaneous melanoma, achieved partial responses.

The chain joins TRBV27 to TRBJ2-1; 7 nucleotides align to TRBD2. This clonotype was sampled from an adult with an advanced solid tumor such as melanoma, head and neck, liver or kidney cancer. Sample: CD4+ or CD8+ T cells sorted from blood, taken in a trial of the OX40 agonist ivuxolimab. The CDR3: CASSLTLEGGSYNEQFF. The DNA of the CDR3 is TGTGCCAGCAGTTTGACCCTGGAGGGAGGGTCCTACAATGAGCAGTTCTTC.